These 30 T cell receptor beta chains came from one sample sequenced in a study of cytomegalovirus exposure and HLA in healthy donors. Using immunoSEQ multiplex PCR, the repertoire was profiled, and TCRdb retains in-frame clones only, with some absent. Among about 130,000 clones, under 90% were seen once, and the ten largest hold about 3%. The sequenced material came from PBMCs. These receptors were taken from a man aged 30 to 45 in good health and CMV-seronegative.

The rearrangement uses TRBV29-1 and TRBJ1-1; D remains unclear. Germline assignment: CDR1 SQVTM and CDR2 ANQGSEA. This CDR3 comprises 12 residues. CDR3 region: CSAAGPNTEAFF. The CDR3 DNA is TGCAGTGCAGCTGGGCCCAACACTGAAGCTTTCTTT. Complete variable domain (other parts from reference TRBV29-1 and TRBJ1-1): SAVISQKPSRDICQRGTSLTIQCQVDSQVTMMFWYRQQPGQSLTLIATANQGSEATYESGFVIDKFPISRPNLTFSTLTVSNMSPEDSSIYLCSAAGPNTEAFFGQGTRLTVV.

The chain carries TRBV6-5 and TRBJ1-1, with TRBD1 matching over 9 bases. This CDR3 comprises 15 residues. Germline V gives CDR1 MNHEY, CDR2 SVGAGI. V was clipped by 6 bases and J by 4 bases; unmatched bases: 9. The CDR3 region has the DNA TGTGCCAGCAGCTCCGGGACAGGGTCGAGCACTGAAGCTTTCTTT. Protein sequence: CASSSGTGSSTEAFF.

This sequence joins TRBV2 and TRBJ2-5; D remains ambiguous. Germline CDR1 reads SNHLY; CDR2 reads FYNNEI. V lost 3 bases to trimming and J lost 7 bases, with 6 bases between them. The CDR3 is 11 residues long. This CDR3 is CASSESSTQYF. DNA of the CDR3: TGTGCCAGCAGTGAGTCGTCGACCCAGTACTTC.

The genes are TRBV5-8 and TRBJ2-2; D is perhaps TRBD1 (6 bases). Germline CDR1 and CDR2: SGHTS and YDEGEE. The germline V and J ends were trimmed by 5 bases and 0 bases, with 14 bases remaining between them. This CDR3 has 16 residues. In DNA form, the CDR3 reads TGTGCCAGCAGAGAGGGGGACGCCGCGAACACCGGGGAGCTGTTTTTT. Translated, it gives CASREGDAANTGELFF.

The CDR3 DNA reads TGTGCCACCAGCAGGGGGGGACAGGGCCAAGAGACCCAGTACTTC. It translates to CATSRGGQGQETQYF. The V gene is TRBV15, the J gene TRBJ2-5; TRBD1 aligns across 9 bases. The length of the CDR3 is 15 residues. The V gene's germline CDR1 is LNHNV and CDR2 YYDKDF (reference sequence). Germline trimming cut 3 bases from V and 1 base from J; bases unmatched to any gene: 3.

Comment on this clone: Other DNA sequences from this sample encode an identical CDR3 as well. This sequence joins TRBV5-1 and TRBJ2-5; TRBD1 matches at 9 bases. With 4 bases clipped from V and 5 bases from J, the junction kept 6 bases outside the gene matches. The CDR3 has 14 residues. Germline V gives CDR1 SGHRS, CDR2 YFSETQ. The CDR3 DNA reads TGCGCCAGCAGCACTGGACAGGGGAGGGAGACCCAGTACTTC. The encoded protein is CASSTGQGRETQYF.

The V gene is TRBV14, the J gene TRBJ2-1; a weak D match, TRBD2 (6 bases). The CDR3 runs to 16 residues. The V end was cut by 1 base, the J end by 0 bases, with 10 bases between. Germline V lookup: CDR1 SGHDN, CDR2 FVKESK. The CDR3 DNA follows: TGTGCCAGCAGCCAAGGACGGGGGAGCTCCTACAATGAGCAGTTCTTC. It specifies CASSQGRGSSYNEQFF.

The chain joins TRBV6-4 to TRBJ1-2; D is perhaps TRBD1 (5 bases). Per the germline V gene, CDR1 is MRHNA and CDR2 is SNTAGT. The CDR3 sequence is 17 residues long. Trimming took 3 bases from V and 1 from J, leaving 18 bases between them. The CDR3 loop reads CASSEGGTTPYNYGYTF. CDR3 sequence (DNA): TGTGCCAGCAGTGAAGGCGGGACGACCCCCTATAACTATGGCTACACCTTC.

Of note for this clone: A read error may produce the germline difference seen at one junction end. This chain joins TRBV6-5 and TRBJ2-1; weak D call: TRBD1 (6 bases). The CDR3 loop spans 12 amino acids. CDR1 MNHEY and CDR2 SVGAGI come from the germline V gene. The DNA for the CDR3 is TGTGCCAGCAGTTACTCGAGTGGGGGCCGGGTCTTC. Translated: CASSYSSGGRVF.

This clone occurred once. The V gene is TRBV9, the J gene TRBJ1-5, with 11 bases aligning to TRBD1. The germline V gene has CDR1 SGDLS and CDR2 YYNGEE. This CDR3 comprises 15 residues. Trimming removed 3 bases from V and 4 bases from J; junction bases left unmatched: 3. CDR3 nucleotide sequence: TGTGCCAGCAGCGACGGGACAGGGGGGAATCAGCCCCAGCATTTT. It translates to CASSDGTGGNQPQHF.

V is TRBV28 and J is TRBJ1-3; TRBD1 matches at 7 bases. The ends lost 6 bases at V and 4 bases at J; junction bases unmatched: 6. The germline V gene encodes CDR1 MDHEN and CDR2 SYDVKM. The CDR3 consists of 14 residues. The CDR3 reads CASSLDRVGNTIYF. In DNA form, the CDR3 reads TGTGCCAGCAGCCTTGACAGGGTCGGAAACACCATATATTTT.

The count of this clone is one. This chain joins TRBV27 and TRBJ1-2; the D gene is possibly TRBD1 (5 bases). This CDR3 contains 12 residues. The germline gives CDR1 MNHEY, CDR2 SMNVEV (reference sequence). The V and J ends lost 2 bases and 8 bases respectively, with 9 bases between them. The CDR3, as DNA: TGTGCCAGCAGTTTAGGAGGGGAAGGCTACACCTTC. Amino acids: CASSLGGEGYTF.

V is TRBV13 and J is TRBJ1-6; D possibly corresponds to TRBD1 (5 bases). Per germline, CDR1 PRHDT and CDR2 FYEKMQ (reference sequence). The V end was cut by 3 bases, the J end by 5 bases, with 8 bases between. The CDR3 length is 14 residues. The CDR3 sequence is CASSFETDNSPLHF. The CDR3 DNA sequence: TGTGCCAGCAGCTTCGAGACAGATAATTCACCCCTCCACTTT. The full variable domain, completed using reference TRBV13 and TRBJ1-6, is AAGVIQSPRHLIKEKRETATLKCYPIPRHDTVYWYQQGPGQDPQFLISFYEKMQSDKGSIPDRFSAQQFSDYHSELNMSSLELGDSALYFCASSFETDNSPLHFGNGTRLTVT.

The rearrangement links TRBV5-1 to TRBJ1-1; 8 bases match TRBD1. Losses at the gene ends were 4 bases for V and 5 bases for J; bases not matched to a gene: 7. This CDR3 spans 14 amino acids. Per the germline V gene, CDR1 is SGHRS and CDR2 is YFSETQ. The CDR3 sequence is CASSPTGGGTEAFF. The CDR3, as DNA: TGCGCCAGCAGCCCCACAGGGGGGGGAACTGAAGCTTTCTTT. The variable domain in full, completed from reference TRBV5-1 and TRBJ1-1, reads KAGVTQTPRYLIKTRGQQVTLSCSPISGHRSVSWYQQTPGQGLQFLFEYFSETQRNKGNFPGRFSGRQFSNSRSEMNVSTLELGDSALYLCASSPTGGGTEAFFGQGTRLTVV.

The chain combines TRBV6-5 with TRBJ1-2, with 10 bases identical to TRBD1. The CDR3 extends over 15 amino acids. With V trimmed by 4 bases and J by 8 bases, 10 bases remained unmatched. CDR1 and CDR2 from the germline V gene are MNHEY and SVGAGI. The CDR3 is CASSFYSGTGVGYTF. CDR3 in DNA: TGTGCCAGCAGTTTCTACTCCGGGACAGGGGTCGGCTACACCTTC.

This chain connects TRBV4-1 to TRBJ2-2; D might be TRBD1 (5 bases). V lost 2 bases, J lost 7 bases, and 14 bases lay in between. The CDR3 sequence is 15 residues long. The V gene's germline CDR1 is MGHRA and CDR2 YSYEKL. The CDR3 reads CASSQYFPGIGELFF. CDR3 nucleotide sequence: TGCGCCAGCAGCCAATACTTTCCAGGGATCGGGGAGCTGTTTTTT.

The chain carries TRBV9 and TRBJ1-2; 9 bases are shared with TRBD1. V trimming: 4 bases; J trimming: 5 bases; junction bases outside the gene matches: 9. Germline CDR1 is SGDLS and CDR2 is YYNGEE. The CDR3 is 15 residues long. The CDR3 DNA reads TGTGCCAGCAGCCAATGGACAGGGGATAATTATGGCTACACCTTC. Its protein product is CASSQWTGDNYGYTF.

The J gene is TRBJ2-7, the V gene TRBV4-1; TRBD1 matches 9 bases. The V and J ends lost 5 bases and 0 bases, in that order; junction bases with no gene match: 2. CDR3 length: 14 amino acids. Germline CDR1 MGHRA, CDR2 YSYEKL. The DNA of the CDR3 is TGCGCCAGCAGCACGGGACAGGGCTCCTACGAGCAGTACTTC. Amino acids: CASSTGQGSYEQYF.

This chain connects TRBV10-3 to TRBJ2-7; 8 positions agree with TRBD1. Trimming removed 0 bases from V and 9 bases from J; junction bases left unmatched: 10. The V gene's germline CDR1 is ENHRY and CDR2 SYGVKD. The CDR3 covers 15 residues. CDR3 coding DNA: TGTGCCATCAGTGAGTCGGGACAGGCCGGTGAGCGGCAGTACTTC. Translation: CAISESGQAGERQYF.

The rearrangement uses TRBV7-9 and TRBJ2-1; D gene unclear. V lost 5 bases to trimming and J lost 12 bases, with 11 bases between them. The CDR3 has 11 residues. Looked up from germline, CDR1 is SEHNR and CDR2 is FQNEAQ (reference sequence). The CDR3 DNA reads TGTGCCAGCAGCGGCCCGATGGTGCAGTTCTTC. Amino acids: CASSGPMVQFF.

Only one count was recorded for this clone. The CDR3 here is CASSSQGATDGYTF. Written as DNA, the CDR3 is TGTGCCAGCAGTTCCCAGGGGGCTACCGATGGCTACACCTTC. The V and J genes are TRBV6-6 and TRBJ1-2, with 8 bases fitting TRBD1. Germline trimming cut 4 bases from V and 6 bases from J; bases unmatched to any gene: 7. This CDR3 is 14 amino acids long. CDR1 MNHNY and CDR2 SVGAGI come from the germline V gene (reference sequence).

The V call is TRBV4-1, the J call TRBJ2-3; TRBD2 is a possible D gene (6 bases). V was cut by 0 bases and J by 2 bases, with 15 bases left in between. The CDR3 has 17 residues. CDR1 is MGHRA, CDR2 YSYEKL, per germline. DNA for the CDR3: TGCGCCAGCAGCCAAGATATGGTTGCGGGATCCACAGATACGCAGTATTTT. Translation: CASSQDMVAGSTDTQYF.

A single count supports this clone. The chain recombines TRBV2 with TRBJ2-7; D is possibly TRBD1 (6 bases). The ends were cut back, 5 bases at V and 8 bases at J, with 10 bases in the middle. The V gene's germline CDR1 is SNHLY and CDR2 FYNNEI. The CDR3 loop spans 11 amino acids. The CDR3 spells CASSSDRKQYF. DNA for the CDR3: TGTGCCAGCAGTTCGGACAGAAAGCAGTACTTC.

The chain recombines TRBV4-1 with TRBJ1-3, with 7 positions matching TRBD1. Unmatched junction bases numbered 7, after V lost 5 bases and J lost 0 bases. This CDR3 comprises 16 residues. CDR1 is MGHRA and CDR2 is YSYEKL in the germline V gene. This chain's CDR3 is CASSVRQGRSGNTIYF. CDR3 coding DNA: TGCGCCAGCAGCGTGCGACAGGGACGCTCTGGAAACACCATATATTTT.

This clone has a handful of counts. This chain connects TRBV2 to TRBJ2-3; no definite D call. Between the trimmed V and J ends, which lost 2 bases and 0 bases, there was a span of 3 bases. Per the germline V gene, CDR1 is SNHLY and CDR2 is FYNNEI. The CDR3 runs 13 residues. The CDR3 region is CASSELSTDTQYF. CDR3 coding DNA: TGTGCCAGCAGTGAACTGAGCACAGATACGCAGTATTTT.

This chain connects TRBV25-1 to TRBJ2-2; TRBD2 aligns across 7 bases. Germline V gives CDR1 MGHDK, CDR2 SYGVNS. CDR3 length: 15 amino acids. J gave up 3 bases and V 3 bases, and 4 bases lay outside the gene matches. Written as DNA, the CDR3 is TGTGCCAGCAGTGAGAGCGGGGCCTACACCGGGGAGCTGTTTTTT. It is translated as CASSESGAYTGELFF.

V and J are TRBV5-1 and TRBJ1-2, with D hard to call. Germline V CDR1 and CDR2: SGHRS, YFSETQ. With 5 bases removed from V and 4 bases from J, the gap between germline ends came to 15 bases. The length of the CDR3 is 14 residues. DNA for the CDR3: TGCGCCAGCAGGACCGAGGAGAATCTCTATGGCTACACCTTC. The encoded protein is CASRTEENLYGYTF. The full variable domain, with the rest looked up from reference TRBV5-1 and TRBJ1-2, is KAGVTQTPRYLIKTRGQQVTLSCSPISGHRSVSWYQQTPGQGLQFLFEYFSETQRNKGNFPGRFSGRQFSNSRSEMNVSTLELGDSALYLCASRTEENLYGYTFGSGTRLTVV.

The chain carries TRBV6-5 and TRBJ1-1; 8 bases fit TRBD1. CDR3 size: 14 residues. The germline V gene has CDR1 MNHEY and CDR2 SVGAGI. The V and J ends lost 5 bases and 3 bases, in that order; junction bases with no gene match: 5. CDR3 coding DNA: TGTGCCAGCAGTCGAGACAGGGGCCACACTGAAGCTTTCTTT. Translating it yields CASSRDRGHTEAFF.

This clone showed up just once. The chain combines TRBV5-6 with TRBJ2-1; D ambiguous. CDR1 and CDR2 (germline): SGHDT, YYEEEE. The CDR3 is 18 amino acids. Between the trimmed V and J ends, which lost 4 bases and 2 bases, there was a span of 22 bases. The CDR3 sequence is CASSLQHGPRPTYNEQFF. The CDR3, as DNA: TGTGCCAGCAGCCTCCAACATGGCCCCCGTCCGACCTACAATGAGCAGTTCTTC.

The chain uses TRBV5-1 and TRBJ2-5, with 8 nucleotides matching TRBD2. The junction had 7 bases not matched to a gene; V was cut back by 1 base and J by 2 bases. CDR1 SGHRS and CDR2 YFSETQ come from the germline V gene. The CDR3 has 16 amino acids. CDR3 loop: CASSLWVSGEQETQYF. CDR3 nucleotide sequence: TGCGCCAGCAGCTTGTGGGTTAGCGGGGAGCAAGAGACCCAGTACTTC.